The 7 T cell receptor beta chains listed next were all sequenced from one sample in a study of blood T cell repertoires in COVID-19. Assay: immunoSEQ multiplex PCR; the TCRdb copy retains only in-frame clones and omits some. The sample consists of approximately 200,000 clones, less than 85% of them appearing once. The sequenced material came from PBMCs or T cells enriched from blood (not recorded which). All receptors come from a middle-aged man who had recovered from COVID-19.

The chain has TRBV7-2 and TRBJ2-2, with a tentative D call TRBD1 (6 bases). CDR3 length: 16 amino acids. V lost 0 bases, J lost 6 bases, and 14 bases lay in between. CDR1 is SGHTA, CDR2 FQGNSA, per germline. In DNA, the CDR3 is TGTGCCAGCAGCTTAGCTGGGGGACACGGCTCCGGGGAGCTGTTTTTT. It codes for CASSLAGGHGSGELFF.

The chain uses TRBV6-6 and TRBJ1-1; D perhaps matches TRBD1 (6 bases). V was pared by 7 bases and J by 4 bases, with 13 bases between. This CDR3 comprises 13 residues. In germline, CDR1 is MNHNY, CDR2 SVGAGI (reference sequence). The DNA for the CDR3 is TGTGCCAGCACGTCAGGGGTGGTCACTGAAGCTTTCTTT. This translates into CASTSGVVTEAFF.

The chain's CDR3 is CASTPIGQGYGYTF. In DNA form, the CDR3 reads TGTGCCAGCACGCCGATCGGACAGGGCTATGGCTACACCTTC. V gene TRBV5-5 combines with J gene TRBJ1-2; 8 bases align to TRBD1. The CDR3 length is 14 residues. Germline trimming cut 6 bases from V and 4 bases from J; bases unmatched to any gene: 8. Germline CDR1 SGHKS, CDR2 YYEKEE (reference sequence).

This clone has a single count. V is TRBV25-1 and J is TRBJ1-1; 7 bases match TRBD1. The CDR3 is 14 residues long. Germline assignment: CDR1 MGHDK and CDR2 SYGVNS. Unmatched junction bases numbered 8, after V lost 6 bases and J lost 4 bases. The chain's CDR3 is CASRETGWSTEAFF. CDR3 nucleotide sequence: TGTGCCAGCAGAGAGACAGGGTGGAGCACTGAAGCTTTCTTT.

The CDR3 DNA sequence: TGTGCCAGCAGCTTAGTTGGGTTCCCGGGCTCGGGGTCTGAAGCTTTCTTT. It encodes CASSLVGFPGSGSEAFF. This chain links TRBV7-6 with TRBJ1-1; D is unresolved. Between the trimmed V and J ends, which lost 1 base and 6 bases, there was a span of 21 bases. The CDR3 loop spans 17 amino acids. Germline CDR1 and CDR2: SGHVS and FNYEAQ.

This clone turned up a few times. CDR3 sequence: CASRQPGNTEAFF. The CDR3 coding sequence is TGTGCCAGCAGACAGCCTGGTAACACTGAAGCTTTCTTT. The rearrangement links TRBV27 to TRBJ1-1, with D hard to call. V lost 6 bases to trimming and J lost 2 bases, with 10 bases between them. This CDR3 contains 13 residues. Looked up from germline, CDR1 is MNHEY and CDR2 is SMNVEV (reference sequence).

CDR3 DNA sequence: TGCGCCAGCAGCCAAGCTGTAGCTTACAAAAACATTCAGTACTTC. Amino acid sequence: CASSQAVAYKNIQYF. The V gene is TRBV4-1, the J gene TRBJ2-4, with no clear D. The length of the CDR3 is 15 residues. Germline V gene sequence: CDR1 MGHRA, CDR2 YSYEKL. V dropped 1 base and J dropped 3 bases, with 10 bases sitting between them.